Listed below are T cell receptor beta chains from one sample, sequenced in a study of Ad26.COV2.S vaccination and SARS-CoV-2 variants. Libraries were prepared by immunoSEQ multiplex PCR; TCRdb keeps only in-frame clonotypes and omits some of them. This table holds roughly 240,000 clones, approximately 88% found once. The sequencing used peripheral blood, collected in a trial of Ad26.COV2.S vaccine versus placebo. These receptors came from a person aged 18-60 years who received the Ad26.COV2.S COVID-19 vaccine or a placebo. CDR3s leave out the opening cysteine and the closing phenylalanine or tryptophan. The order of the fields is J gene, V gene, clone size, CDR3 protein. Clone size appears in some rows only: once, few, many, or a class for an expanded clone.

J: TRBJ2-5
V: TRBV7-6
size: -
CDR3: ASSPGTGTGGVPQY

J: TRBJ1-2
V: TRBV18
size: few
CDR3: ASSAAANYGYT

J: TRBJ2-7
V: TRBV30
size: -
CDR3: AWSVLSGSVYEQY

J: TRBJ2-7
V: TRBV15
size: many
CDR3: ATSRDRGNGPDEQY

J: TRBJ2-1
V: TRBV4-2
size: -
CDR3: ASSQDLPAGGVRAGHEQF

J: TRBJ1-1
V: TRBV4-1
size: -
CDR3: ASSQVGQGAEAF

J: TRBJ1-2
V: TRBV28
size: -
CDR3: ASSLHTGQPYGYT

J: TRBJ1-5
V: TRBV2
size: -
CDR3: ASKGPGYEQPQH

J: TRBJ1-6
V: TRBV28
size: -
CDR3: ASRKDRVRSPPLH

J: TRBJ1-2
V: TRBV5-4
size: once
CDR3: ASGSTGTLRGYT

J: TRBJ2-3
V: TRBV28
size: -
CDR3: ASSLRPRTSSDTQY

J: TRBJ1-5
V: TRBV3-1/TRBV3-2
size: -
CDR3: ASSPTQQSNQPQH

J: TRBJ1-2
V: TRBV9
size: -
CDR3: ASSVEGVGYGYT

J: TRBJ2-5
V: TRBV3-1/TRBV3-2
size: -
CDR3: ASSPRQIQETQY

J: TRBJ2-3
V: TRBV3-1/TRBV3-2
size: -
CDR3: ASSQPGTYTDTQY

J: TRBJ2-7
V: TRBV12-3/TRBV12-4
size: -
CDR3: ASSQVGQREQY

J: TRBJ1-4
V: TRBV7-2
size: -
CDR3: ASSKQGVATNEKLF

J: TRBJ1-5
V: TRBV18
size: -
CDR3: ASSPSDRVGQPQH

J: TRBJ1-2
V: TRBV30
size: -
CDR3: AWSDGPNYGYT

J: TRBJ1-5
V: TRBV2
size: -
CDR3: ASSSYTANQPQH

J: TRBJ1-4
V: TRBV7-9
size: -
CDR3: ASSIGTDNNEKLF

J: TRBJ2-3
V: TRBV27
size: -
CDR3: ASSWGWGSSTDTQY

J: TRBJ2-3
V: TRBV18
size: -
CDR3: ASSPSAVRTDTQY

J: TRBJ2-7
V: TRBV4-3
size: once
CDR3: ASSQDRNPGEGYEQY